The rows below give T cell receptor beta chains drawn from one sample of a study of blood T cell repertoires in COVID-19. Libraries were prepared by immunoSEQ multiplex PCR; TCRdb keeps only in-frame clonotypes and omits some of them. The sample has around 210,000 clones, approximately 80% seen once. Sequenced material: peripheral blood. The receptors were gathered from a man between 60 and 70 years old with COVID-19, enrolled during active disease. CDR3s leave out the opening cysteine and the closing phenylalanine or tryptophan. Fields, in order: V gene, CDR3 protein.

v_gene: TRBV28; CDR3aa: ASSPDRDRSYGYT
v_gene: TRBV7-6; CDR3aa: ASSLAGQGLDEQF
v_gene: TRBV10-2; CDR3aa: ASSDTGTTREKLF
v_gene: TRBV18; CDR3aa: ASSPEDGNTEAF
v_gene: TRBV3-1/TRBV3-2; CDR3aa: ASSLTGGTEAF
v_gene: TRBV7-2; CDR3aa: ASRYTGGSYGYT
v_gene: TRBV5-4; CDR3aa: ASRRLAGRDYNEQF
v_gene: TRBV19; CDR3aa: ASTPYHRQTINQPQH
v_gene: TRBV5-1; CDR3aa: ASSEPYRGDGYT
v_gene: TRBV30; CDR3aa: AWSGLRVDEQF
v_gene: TRBV11-2; CDR3aa: ASSPYLAGVTGELF
v_gene: TRBV9; CDR3aa: ASSVQGVGTGELF
v_gene: TRBV28; CDR3aa: ASSFEVYSNQPQH
v_gene: TRBV6-5; CDR3aa: AGASGGWSSPLH
v_gene: TRBV6-5; CDR3aa: ASSYQGSYNSPPH
v_gene: TRBV10-1; CDR3aa: ATRAGGANTEAF
v_gene: TRBV4-2; CDR3aa: ASSPWSGTKQETQY
v_gene: TRBV9; CDR3aa: ASSPGASGSNEQF
v_gene: TRBV2; CDR3aa: ASRADSKSSYNEQF
v_gene: TRBV24-1; CDR3aa: ATSVGVTSGHTDTQY
v_gene: TRBV30; CDR3aa: AWSPGQATETEAF
v_gene: TRBV6-5; CDR3aa: ASIPRTRGYGYT
v_gene: TRBV10-3; CDR3aa: AITLSGSLYNEQF
v_gene: TRBV7-9; CDR3aa: ASSTRSGGETQY
v_gene: TRBV7-3; CDR3aa: ASSRTGGRSPLH
v_gene: TRBV5-6; CDR3aa: ASSLGGGPYEQY
v_gene: TRBV7-9; CDR3aa: ASSREGGYSYEQY
v_gene: TRBV9; CDR3aa: ASRAQGATEAF
v_gene: TRBV27; CDR3aa: ASSPTGFGDTQY
v_gene: TRBV3-1/TRBV3-2; CDR3aa: ASSRVPGQGSDEQF
v_gene: TRBV5-1; CDR3aa: ASSPDRLSSYGYT
v_gene: TRBV2; CDR3aa: ASIVPGMNTEAF
v_gene: TRBV11-2; CDR3aa: ASSINRQPLPGNTIY
v_gene: TRBV29-1; CDR3aa: SVKEGTASGNTIY
v_gene: TRBV12-3/TRBV12-4; CDR3aa: ASREQGTGKLF
v_gene: TRBV5-6; CDR3aa: ASSVQLNTEAF
v_gene: TRBV3-1/TRBV3-2; CDR3aa: ASSPPPGQGAQPQH